This T cell receptor (beta chain) came from a study of blood T cell repertoires in COVID-19. Turning to the study itself: Samples taken during acute and convalescent COVID-19 were collected in the United States, Italy and Spain. From T cells, B-cell-depleted T cells, or PBMCs came the material, which was cDNA or gDNA.

The trim removed 3 bases at V and 7 bases at J, leaving 7 bases unmatched. Germline values: CDR1 SGHVS, CDR2 FQNEAQ. The CDR3 is made up of 15 amino acids. Per the authors' pipeline: The authors estimated nucleated cell counts from reference gene primer amplification. Repertoires were generated with immunoSEQ multiplex PCR, while TCRdb's copy carries only in-frame clones and drops some. D and trimming come from the DNA, and the V and J calls and clone size come from that table. The sample contains more than 120,000 clones, approximately 87% of which appear only once. The chain has TRBV7-8 and TRBJ2-2, with TRBD2 identical over 8 bases. Source material: peripheral blood. The TCR comes from a man aged 45-65 years who had recovered from COVID-19. CDR3 DNA sequence: TGTGCCAGCAGCTTCAAGCGGGGGTTGAACGGGGAGCTGTTTTTT. It codes for CASSFKRGLNGELFF.